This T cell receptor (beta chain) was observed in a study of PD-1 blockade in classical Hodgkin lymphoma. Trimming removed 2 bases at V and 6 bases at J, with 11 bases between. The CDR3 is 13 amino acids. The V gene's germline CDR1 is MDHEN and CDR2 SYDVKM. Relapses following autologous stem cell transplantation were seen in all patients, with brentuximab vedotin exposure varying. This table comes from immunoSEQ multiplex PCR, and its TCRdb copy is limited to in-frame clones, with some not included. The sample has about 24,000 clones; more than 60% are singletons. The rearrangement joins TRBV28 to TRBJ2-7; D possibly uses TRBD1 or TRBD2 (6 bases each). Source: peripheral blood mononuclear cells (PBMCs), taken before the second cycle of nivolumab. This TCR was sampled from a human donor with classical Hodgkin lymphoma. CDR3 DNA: TGTGCCAGCAGTTTAACGGGGGCGCGCGAGCAGTACTTC. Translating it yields CASSLTGAREQYF.